Listed here is a single T cell receptor (beta chain). Its cognate antigen has yet to be identified. Within one base of it there is no much larger clone, and no base qualities were kept. The Qiagen DNeasy kit was used to extract genomic DNA from unsorted PBMCs and from the negatively selected CD4+ and CD8+ fractions. TCR beta CDR3 regions were amplified by immunoSEQ multiplex PCR using primers annealing to V and J segments. A synthetic immune receptor repertoire was used to minimize amplification bias, and any remaining bias was removed computationally after sequencing. In the paper's pipeline: Custom Python scripts were used to quantify repertoire diversity as the Shannon entropy index. Unsorted, CD4+ and CD8+ repertoires were analyzed separately, except for combined analyses in which CD4+ and CD8+ sequences were merged in silico. Clonal expansion was defined as at least a 2-fold frequency increase after treatment relative to C1D1, with a pseudocount of 0.5 for undetected baseline clones. Singleton clones were defined as clones with 0 or 1 copy at C1D1, and non-singleton clones were defined as clones with 2 or more copies. Clones expanded in unsorted samples were assigned a CD4+, CD8+ or unknown annotation through matching of protein sequences in sorted samples from the same patient. Wilcoxon tests on paired samples were used to test diversity changes from C1D1 to C4D1. As stored in TCRdb, this immuneACCESS dataset retains in-frame rearrangements with V and J assigned. A fraction of the clones does not appear; measured against another copy, unresolved V genes explain less than half of the discrepancy, and the remainder lacks a known reason. Clonal size and the V and J genes are those of that table, whereas D and trimming came from the DNA. This sample holds over 15,000 clones; about 68% were observed only once. About 2.2% of the sample comes from the top ten.

The sample originates from a study of PD-1 blockade in classical Hodgkin lymphoma (dated by TCRdb to the early 2020s). Study-level background: Nivolumab dosing was 3 mg/kg intravenously every 2 weeks, continuing until either disease progression or unacceptable toxicity. The study used CyTOF and TCR beta sequencing to define a peripheral blood immune signature of response to PD-1 blockade in classical Hodgkin lymphoma. Broader findings and caveats from the paper: Among trial patients, those achieving complete response had baseline diversity similar to that of newly diagnosed patients, while diversity was significantly lower in partial responders and progressors. Baseline TCR diversity was reported as lower in newly diagnosed patients than in healthy donors, and lower still in relapsed/refractory patients. The study covered only a single clinical trial cohort, and the causes of the repertoire differences, possibly disease activity or prior therapy, were still not defined. Lower diversity was observed in patients in whom nivolumab was started less than 1 year after ASCT, and these patients were excluded from later analyses so that confounding by immune reconstitution would be avoided. A significant rise by C4D1 was seen in CD4+ but not CD8+ TCR diversity (p=0.0027 vs p=0.16), with the rise being most apparent in complete responders (p=0.02).

Including the terminal cysteine and phenylalanine, the CDR3 comprises 11 residues. The kept DNA is CDR3 alone, 33 bases in frame from the first base. For CDR1 and CDR2, the germline V gene lists SNHLY and FYNNEI. V was cut back by 8 bases and J by 5 bases, leaving a gap of 7 bases between them. The label giving this sample's time point can be read as: cycle 4 day 1 (C4D1), after less than seven weeks of nivolumab. Every trial patient had relapsed after autologous stem cell transplantation, and cohorts A, B and C differed in prior brentuximab vedotin exposure. CD4+ T cells were purified from thawed PBMCs by magnetic negative selection with a Miltenyi CD4+ T cell isolation kit. The trial cohort comprised around 60 patients with relapsed/refractory classical Hodgkin lymphoma whose best overall responses were complete response, partial response or progressive disease. In the multi-cohort phase II CheckMate 205 trial, trial patients received single-agent nivolumab. An independent review committee assessed best overall response by applying the 2007 International Working Group response criteria. Trial PBMCs were obtained immediately prior to nivolumab initiation (C1D1) and on therapy at cycle 2 day 1 and cycle 4 day 1. After peripheral blood was drawn into 8 mL Vacutainer Cell Preparation Tubes, PBMCs were isolated by centrifugation and then cryopreserved. Purified CD4+ and CD8+ fractions were generated only in cases for which an additional PBMC sample was available. Magnetically labelled cells were removed on LS columns in a quadroMACS separator, and the flow-through was retained as the purified fraction.

The source is a human donor with classical Hodgkin lymphoma. Recombination linked TRBV2 to TRBJ1-5; the D gene remains uncertain. Specimen: CD4+ T cells from blood, collected before the fourth cycle of nivolumab. The base sequence is TGTGCCAGCGGGGTCGATCAGCCCCAGCATTTT. Its protein product is CASGVDQPQHF.